The rows below give T cell receptor beta chains drawn from one sample of a study of blood T cell repertoires in COVID-19. Profiled with immunoSEQ multiplex PCR; TCRdb holds only in-frame clones, not every one. The sample comprises 150,000 to 200,000 clones, 75% to 90% of which are singletons, and about 5.2% rests with the top ten. Input material: PBMCs or T cells enriched from blood (not recorded which). The receptor source for this set is a man in his 70s who had been exposed to COVID-19. CDR3s include the opening cysteine and the closing phenylalanine or tryptophan. Size is stated for part of the rows, as once, few or many counts, or as a class when the clone is expanded.

>14|TRBV7-8|TRBJ2-5|few
CASSRGQRQETQYF
>14|TRBV5-1|TRBJ2-5|-
CASSLKDSQETQYF
>16|TRBV6-6|TRBJ2-3|-
CASSGGQGGVLGTQYF
>15|TRBV7-9|TRBJ2-7|-
CASSLQQGFLNEQYF
>15|TRBV19|TRBJ1-1|-
CASSMFGTGTVEAFF
>14|TRBV7-9|TRBJ1-1|-
CASSLQGANTEAFF
>14|TRBV27|TRBJ1-6|once
CASHRQGGNSPLHF
>15|TRBV5-4|TRBJ2-3|-
CASSLPGKSTDTQYF
>14|TRBV19|TRBJ1-1|-
CASRLSGGGTEAFF
>15|TRBV4-1|TRBJ1-4|-
CASSPAGTLNEKLFF
>13|TRBV5-1|TRBJ2-5|-
CASSLDTLEVQYF
>15|TRBV7-2|TRBJ1-3|-
CASSPGGVLGNTIYF